A selection of T cell receptor beta chains follows, all from one sample in a study of neurological immune-mediated disorders. TCRdb independently ran MiXCR on the 5' RACE reads; one entry per CDR3 protein. Here the sample spans under 85,000 distinct CDR3 sequences, about 9.4% being singletons. Sample: PBMCs. These receptors came from a man aged 40-49 years in good health. CDR3s include the opening cysteine and the closing phenylalanine or tryptophan. Each record gives: clone size, V gene, J gene, D gene, CDR3 protein, CDR3 DNA. The D gene is left open where the match is weak. Some rows mark clone size as missing; the rest say once, few, many or name a class of expanded clone.

clone size: many; V gene: TRBV6-8; J gene: TRBJ1-4; D gene: -; CDR3 protein: CASMLEKLFF; CDR3 DNA: TGTGCCAGCATGTTGGAAAAACTGTTTTTT
clone size: many; V gene: TRBV2; J gene: TRBJ2-3; D gene: TRBD2; CDR3 protein: CASSEEVAGGFTSTDTQYF; CDR3 DNA: TGTGCCAGCAGTGAAGAGGTAGCGGGAGGGTTCACTAGCACAGATACGCAGTATTTT
clone size: -; V gene: TRBV6-5; J gene: TRBJ1-1; D gene: -; CDR3 protein: CASSYGQGGTEAFF; CDR3 DNA: TGTGCCAGCAGTTACGGGCAGGGAGGAACTGAAGCTTTCTTT
clone size: many; V gene: TRBV20-1; J gene: TRBJ2-5; D gene: -; CDR3 protein: CSASTRQETQYF; CDR3 DNA: TGCAGTGCCAGTACTAGACAAGAGACCCAGTACTTC
clone size: many; V gene: TRBV11-2; J gene: TRBJ1-1; D gene: -; CDR3 protein: CASSPRPSTEAFF; CDR3 DNA: TGTGCCAGCAGCCCCCGACCCAGTACTGAAGCTTTCTTT
clone size: many; V gene: TRBV5-1; J gene: TRBJ1-2; D gene: -; CDR3 protein: CASRLSGGGPLYGYTF; CDR3 DNA: TGCGCCAGCCGCCTGTCAGGAGGAGGCCCCCTCTATGGCTACACCTTC
clone size: many; V gene: TRBV3-1; J gene: TRBJ2-7; D gene: TRBD2; CDR3 protein: CASSQPGTSGRAYEQYF; CDR3 DNA: TGTGCCAGCAGCCAACCCGGGACTAGCGGGAGGGCCTACGAGCAGTACTTC
clone size: many; V gene: TRBV29-1; J gene: TRBJ1-1; D gene: -; CDR3 protein: CSVVIDLNTEAFF; CDR3 DNA: TGCAGCGTTGTCATAGACCTGAACACTGAAGCTTTCTTT
clone size: many; V gene: TRBV6-5; J gene: TRBJ2-6; D gene: -; CDR3 protein: CASSYLGTGANVLTF; CDR3 DNA: TGTGCCAGCAGTTACCTTGGGACCGGGGCCAACGTCCTGACTTTC
clone size: many; V gene: TRBV9; J gene: TRBJ1-2; D gene: -; CDR3 protein: CASISLDGYTF; CDR3 DNA: TGTGCCAGCATTAGCCTCGATGGCTACACCTTC
clone size: many; V gene: TRBV21-1; J gene: TRBJ2-3; D gene: -; CDR3 protein: CASSRYIAGSSTDTQYF; CDR3 DNA: TGTGCCAGCAGCCGATATATAGCGGGATCTAGCACAGATACGCAGTATTTT
clone size: many; V gene: TRBV19; J gene: TRBJ2-1; D gene: -; CDR3 protein: CASRDLPYNEQFF; CDR3 DNA: TGTGCCAGTAGAGATTTGCCATACAATGAGCAGTTCTTC
clone size: many; V gene: TRBV10-2; J gene: TRBJ2-7; D gene: -; CDR3 protein: CASKRRGPTYEQYF; CDR3 DNA: TGCGCCAGCAAGCGGCGGGGTCCGACCTACGAGCAGTACTTC
clone size: many; V gene: TRBV6-5; J gene: TRBJ1-1; D gene: -; CDR3 protein: CASTITGTKSEAFF; CDR3 DNA: TGTGCCAGCACCATTACGGGGACAAAATCGGAAGCTTTCTTT
clone size: many; V gene: TRBV27; J gene: TRBJ2-1; D gene: -; CDR3 protein: CASSLHGNEQFF; CDR3 DNA: TGTGCCAGCAGTTTACATGGCAATGAGCAGTTCTTC
clone size: many; V gene: TRBV9; J gene: TRBJ2-1; D gene: -; CDR3 protein: CASSPTLQRINEQFF; CDR3 DNA: TGTGCCAGCAGCCCTACCCTACAGAGAATCAATGAGCAGTTCTTC
clone size: many; V gene: TRBV5-1; J gene: TRBJ2-1; D gene: -; CDR3 protein: CASSLLDTVEQFF; CDR3 DNA: TGCGCCAGCAGCTTGCTTGATACGGTAGAGCAGTTCTTC
clone size: many; V gene: TRBV5-5; J gene: TRBJ2-7; D gene: TRBD2; CDR3 protein: CASSLPGTSGINAQYF; CDR3 DNA: TGTGCCAGCAGCCTACCGGGGACTAGCGGGATCAACGCGCAGTACTTC
clone size: many; V gene: TRBV7-2; J gene: TRBJ2-7; D gene: -; CDR3 protein: CASSFLGYEQYF; CDR3 DNA: TGTGCCAGCAGCTTTCTGGGCTACGAGCAGTACTTC
clone size: many; V gene: TRBV21-1; J gene: TRBJ2-2; D gene: -; CDR3 protein: CASSRAGELFF; CDR3 DNA: TGTGCCAGCAGCAGGGCCGGGGAGCTGTTTTTT
clone size: many; V gene: TRBV5-1; J gene: TRBJ2-2; D gene: -; CDR3 protein: CASSTPRAYSNTGELFF; CDR3 DNA: TGCGCCAGCAGCACCCCCAGGGCATATTCTAACACCGGGGAGCTGTTTTTT
clone size: many; V gene: TRBV24-1; J gene: TRBJ2-3; D gene: -; CDR3 protein: CATSRDDTQYF; CDR3 DNA: TGTGCCACCAGTCGGGACGATACGCAGTATTTT
clone size: many; V gene: TRBV10-3; J gene: TRBJ2-3; D gene: -; CDR3 protein: CAIRDTTDTQYF; CDR3 DNA: TGTGCCATCAGGGATACAACAGATACGCAGTATTTT
clone size: many; V gene: TRBV5-1; J gene: TRBJ1-1; D gene: -; CDR3 protein: CASSLGGTSPNTEAFF; CDR3 DNA: TGCGCCAGCAGCTTGGGAGGGACCTCGCCAAACACTGAAGCTTTCTTT
clone size: -; V gene: TRBV18; J gene: TRBJ2-2; D gene: -; CDR3 protein: CVSSPGALTPGELLF; CDR3 DNA: TGTGTCAGCTCGCCTGGGGCTCTCACGCCCGGGGAGCTGCTTTTT
clone size: many; V gene: TRBV19; J gene: TRBJ2-2; D gene: TRBD1; CDR3 protein: CASSPGTGGTGELFF; CDR3 DNA: TGTGCCAGTAGTCCAGGAACAGGGGGCACCGGGGAGCTGTTTTTT
clone size: many; V gene: TRBV5-1; J gene: TRBJ2-2; D gene: -; CDR3 protein: CASSWGLDRRNTGELFF; CDR3 DNA: TGCGCCAGCAGCTGGGGGTTGGACCGGAGGAACACCGGGGAGCTGTTTTTT
clone size: many; V gene: TRBV20-1; J gene: TRBJ1-3; D gene: TRBD1; CDR3 protein: CSAQTGTGSGNTIYF; CDR3 DNA: TGCAGTGCTCAGACAGGGACCGGTTCTGGAAACACCATATATTTT
clone size: many; V gene: TRBV11-2; J gene: TRBJ1-4; D gene: TRBD1; CDR3 protein: CASSRGTATNEKLFF; CDR3 DNA: TGTGCCAGCAGCCGCGGGACAGCAACTAATGAAAAACTGTTTTTT
clone size: many; V gene: TRBV6-6; J gene: TRBJ2-7; D gene: -; CDR3 protein: CARGGVAPYEQYF; CDR3 DNA: TGTGCCAGGGGGGGCGTAGCGCCCTACGAGCAGTACTTC
clone size: few; V gene: TRBV27; J gene: TRBJ1-5; D gene: -; CDR3 protein: CASSPSGAHQPQHF; CDR3 DNA: TGTGCCAGCAGCCCCTCAGGGGCACATCAGCCCCAGCATTTT
clone size: many; V gene: TRBV6-2/TRBV6-3; J gene: TRBJ2-7; D gene: -; CDR3 protein: CASTGGAAEQYF; CDR3 DNA: TGTGCCAGCACCGGGGGCGCCGCCGAGCAGTACTTC
clone size: many; V gene: TRBV5-1; J gene: TRBJ2-6; D gene: -; CDR3 protein: CASLSGANVLTF; CDR3 DNA: TGCGCCAGCCTATCTGGGGCCAACGTCCTGACTTTC
clone size: many; V gene: TRBV6-5; J gene: TRBJ2-1; D gene: TRBD1; CDR3 protein: CASSYGDRGNEQFF; CDR3 DNA: TGTGCCAGCAGTTACGGGGACAGGGGAAATGAGCAGTTCTTC
clone size: many; V gene: TRBV24-1; J gene: TRBJ2-7; D gene: TRBD2; CDR3 protein: CATSDLHHHGLAGLAYEQYF; CDR3 DNA: TGTGCCACCAGTGATTTGCATCATCACGGCTTAGCGGGCTTGGCCTACGAGCAGTACTTC
clone size: many; V gene: TRBV12-3/TRBV12-4; J gene: TRBJ1-6; D gene: TRBD1; CDR3 protein: CASSFDRAGSPLHF; CDR3 DNA: TGTGCCAGCAGTTTCGACAGGGCTGGTTCACCCCTCCACTTT
clone size: -; V gene: TRBV3-1; J gene: TRBJ2-2; D gene: -; CDR3 protein: CASSYGYGNGELFF; CDR3 DNA: TGTGCCAGCAGCTACGGATATGGGAACGGGGAGCTGTTTTTT
clone size: many; V gene: TRBV29-1; J gene: TRBJ2-3; D gene: TRBD2; CDR3 protein: CSVKDGTSGTDTQYF; CDR3 DNA: TGCAGCGTCAAAGACGGGACTAGCGGCACAGATACGCAGTATTTT
clone size: many; V gene: TRBV3-1; J gene: TRBJ1-1; D gene: -; CDR3 protein: CASSQAGIEAFF; CDR3 DNA: TGTGCCAGCAGTCAGGCAGGGATTGAAGCTTTCTTT
clone size: many; V gene: TRBV5-5; J gene: TRBJ2-2; D gene: TRBD1; CDR3 protein: CASTAWMISGTGGTGELFF; CDR3 DNA: TGTGCCAGCACAGCTTGGATGATCAGTGGGACAGGGGGCACCGGGGAGCTGTTTTTT
clone size: many; V gene: TRBV5-1; J gene: TRBJ2-5; D gene: TRBD1; CDR3 protein: CASSLGTGQAETQYF; CDR3 DNA: TGCGCCAGCAGCTTGGGAACGGGACAGGCAGAGACCCAGTACTTC
clone size: once; V gene: TRBV19; J gene: TRBJ2-1; D gene: TRBD2; CDR3 protein: CASSISSGVHNEQFF; CDR3 DNA: TGTGCCAGTAGTATCAGCAGCGGGGTGCACAATGAGCAGTTCTTC
clone size: many; V gene: TRBV5-1; J gene: TRBJ2-5; D gene: TRBD1; CDR3 protein: CANAVGTAISEETQYF; CDR3 DNA: TGCGCCAACGCCGTGGGGACAGCCATCTCAGAAGAGACCCAGTACTTC
clone size: many; V gene: TRBV18; J gene: TRBJ2-2; D gene: -; CDR3 protein: CASSPLDGGNTGELFF; CDR3 DNA: TGTGCCAGCTCACCATTGGACGGGGGGAACACCGGGGAGCTGTTTTTT
clone size: many; V gene: TRBV6-6; J gene: TRBJ2-3; D gene: -; CDR3 protein: CASSDGRDADTQYF; CDR3 DNA: TGTGCCAGCAGTGACGGCAGGGATGCAGATACGCAGTATTTT